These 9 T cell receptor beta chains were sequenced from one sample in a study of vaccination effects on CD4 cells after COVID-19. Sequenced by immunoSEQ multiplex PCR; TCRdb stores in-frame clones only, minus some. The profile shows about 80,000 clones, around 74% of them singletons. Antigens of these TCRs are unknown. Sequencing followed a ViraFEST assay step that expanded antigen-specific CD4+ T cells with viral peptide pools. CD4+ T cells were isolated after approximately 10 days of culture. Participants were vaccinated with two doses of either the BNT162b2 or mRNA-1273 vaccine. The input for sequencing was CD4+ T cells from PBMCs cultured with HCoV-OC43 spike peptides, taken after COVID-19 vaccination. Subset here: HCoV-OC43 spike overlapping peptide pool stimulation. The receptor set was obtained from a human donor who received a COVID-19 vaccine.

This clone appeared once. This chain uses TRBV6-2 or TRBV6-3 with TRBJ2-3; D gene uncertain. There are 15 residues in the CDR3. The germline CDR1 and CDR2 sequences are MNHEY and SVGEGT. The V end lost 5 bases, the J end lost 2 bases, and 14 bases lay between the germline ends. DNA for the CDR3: TGTGCCAGCAGTACCCCATTGTTTACCACAGATACGCAGTATTTT. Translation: CASSTPLFTTDTQYF.

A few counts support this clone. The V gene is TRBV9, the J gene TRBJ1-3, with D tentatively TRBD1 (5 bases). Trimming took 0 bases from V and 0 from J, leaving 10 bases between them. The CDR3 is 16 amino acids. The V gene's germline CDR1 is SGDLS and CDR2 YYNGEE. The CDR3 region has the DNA TGTGCCAGCAGCGTAGGACAGCTATTCTCTGGAAACACCATATATTTT. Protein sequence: CASSVGQLFSGNTIYF.

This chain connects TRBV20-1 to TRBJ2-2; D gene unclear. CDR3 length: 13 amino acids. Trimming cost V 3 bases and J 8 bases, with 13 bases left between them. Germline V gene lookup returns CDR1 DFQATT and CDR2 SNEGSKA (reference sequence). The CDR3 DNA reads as TGCAGTGCTAGTTACCGGGCACCAGGGGAGCTGTTTTTT. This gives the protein CSASYRAPGELFF.

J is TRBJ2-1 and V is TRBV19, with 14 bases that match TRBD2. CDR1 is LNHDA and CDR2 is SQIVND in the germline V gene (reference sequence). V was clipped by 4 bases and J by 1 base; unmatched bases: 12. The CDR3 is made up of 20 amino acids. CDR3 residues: CASSTPMGTSGGGSYNEQFF. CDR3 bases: TGTGCCAGTAGTACCCCGATGGGGACTAGCGGGGGTGGGTCCTACAATGAGCAGTTCTTC. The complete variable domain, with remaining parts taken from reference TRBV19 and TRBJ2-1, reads DGGITQSPKYLFRKEGQNVTLSCEQNLNHDAMYWYRQDPGQGLRLIYYSQIVNDFQKGDIAEGYSVSREKKESFPLTVTSAQKNPTAFYLCASSTPMGTSGGGSYNEQFFGPGTRLTVL.

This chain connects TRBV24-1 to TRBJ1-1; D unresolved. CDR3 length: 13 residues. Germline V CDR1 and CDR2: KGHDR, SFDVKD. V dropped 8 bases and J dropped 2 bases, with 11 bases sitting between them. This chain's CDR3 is CATTKDGNTEAFF. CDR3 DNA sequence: TGTGCCACCACTAAGGACGGAAACACTGAAGCTTTCTTT.

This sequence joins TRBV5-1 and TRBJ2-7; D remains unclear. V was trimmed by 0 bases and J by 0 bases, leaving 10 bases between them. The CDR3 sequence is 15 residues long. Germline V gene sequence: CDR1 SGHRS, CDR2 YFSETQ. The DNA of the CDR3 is TGCGCCAGCAGCTTGGAACCAGACGCCTCCTACGAGCAGTACGTC. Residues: CASSLEPDASYEQYV.

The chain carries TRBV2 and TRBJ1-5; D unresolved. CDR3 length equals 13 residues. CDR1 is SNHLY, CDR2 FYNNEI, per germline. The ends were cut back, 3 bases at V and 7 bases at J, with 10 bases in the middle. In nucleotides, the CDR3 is TGTGCCAGCAGTGACCTTCGGGAGCAGCCCCAGCATTTT. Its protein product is CASSDLREQPQHF.

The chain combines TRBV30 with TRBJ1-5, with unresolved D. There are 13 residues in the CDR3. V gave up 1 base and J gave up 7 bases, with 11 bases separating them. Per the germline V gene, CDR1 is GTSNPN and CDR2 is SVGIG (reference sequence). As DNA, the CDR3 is TGTGCCTGGAGTGGGCCGGGCGGCCAGCCCCAGCATTTT. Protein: CAWSGPGGQPQHF.

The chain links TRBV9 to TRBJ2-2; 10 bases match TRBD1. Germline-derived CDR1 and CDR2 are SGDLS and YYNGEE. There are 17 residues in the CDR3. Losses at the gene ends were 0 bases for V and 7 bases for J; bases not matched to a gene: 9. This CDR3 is CASSVVGTGAILGELFF. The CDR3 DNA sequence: TGTGCCAGCAGCGTAGTAGGGACAGGGGCGATCCTCGGGGAGCTGTTTTTT.